This T cell receptor (beta chain) was sequenced for a study of siplizumab effects on memory and regulatory T cells. Notes on the study in general: Siplizumab gave mappable alloreactive CD4+ clones an average Treg-derived fraction of around 70%, against approximately 29% in controls. Neither a naive nor a memory phenotype was assignable to roughly 75-97% of proliferating CD4+ or CD8+ clones. Among sequences traceable to unstimulated CD4+ memory cells, alloreactive ones were significantly reduced by siplizumab.

On this clone: Its antigen is undetermined.

Sequenced by immunoSEQ multiplex PCR; TCRdb stores in-frame clones only, minus some. The sample consists of 62,000 or so clones, 75% to 90% of them appearing once. This TCR was sampled from a human donor in good health. Sequenced: memory CD4+ T cells sorted from blood.

CDR3 loop: CASTRPSGTNYGYTF. The CDR3 DNA reads as TGTGCCAGCACCCGTCCATCCGGGACCAACTATGGCTACACCTTC. The chain recombines TRBV5-4 with TRBJ1-2, with D maybe TRBD1 (5 bases). The V and J ends lost 6 bases and 2 bases respectively, with 17 bases between them. Germline lookup yields CDR1 SGHNT and CDR2 YYREEE (reference sequence). The CDR3 consists of 15 residues.